This T cell receptor (beta chain) was recorded in a study of blood T cell repertoires in COVID-19. One Seattle source followed patients from active infection through their disease course. The table came from immunoSEQ multiplex PCR; TCRdb's copy has only in-frame clones and leaves some out. The sample carries 150,000 to 200,000 clones, approximately 82% recorded once. This CDR3 region has 15 residues. V lost 1 base, J lost 5 bases, and 14 bases lay in between. The germline CDR1 and CDR2 sequences are MGHRA and YSYEKL. The chain uses TRBV4-1 and TRBJ1-2, with D perhaps TRBD1 (6 bases). This sequence was found in a woman between 35 and 50 years old with COVID-19, enrolled during active disease. The sample taken for sequencing was peripheral blood. CDR3 bases: TGCGCCAGCAGCCAAGGGTTGGGGGCGGCTTATGGCTACACCTTC. This sequence encodes CASSQGLGAAYGYTF.